This entry lists 11 T cell receptor beta chains sequenced from one sample in a study of vaccination and CD4 T cells after COVID-19. Treatment in this sample: approximately nine-day PBMC culture with coronavirus spike peptide pools or control peptides (ViraFEST assay). These receptors are not linked to any known antigen. The Oncomine TCR Beta short-read assay was what sequenced the DNA obtained from cultured CD4+ T cells. TCRdb re-called the PCR reads through MiXCR, storing one row per CDR3 protein. Of roughly 16,000 distinct CDR3 sequences detected, 43% appear once; the ten largest clones hold about 6%. Material: CD4+ T cells from blood, cultured in vitro, obtained before SARS-CoV-2 vaccination. These receptors were taken from a human donor who had recovered from COVID-19.

The CDR3 spells CSAAPGNYGYTF. The CDR3 DNA is TGCAGTGCCGCCCCAGGGAACTATGGCTACACCTTC. The rearrangement links TRBV20-1 to TRBJ1-2, with D maybe TRBD1 (5 bases). Germline V gene sequence: CDR1 DFQATT, CDR2 SNEGSKA (reference sequence). This CDR3 is 12 amino acids long. The germline V and J ends were trimmed by 6 bases and 2 bases, with 10 bases remaining between them.

The gene calls are TRBV19 and TRBJ2-1; 9 bases line up with TRBD2. The CDR3 has 17 amino acids. Per germline, CDR1 LNHDA and CDR2 SQIVND (reference sequence). J was trimmed by 6 bases and V by 1 base; bases with no gene match: 10. The DNA for the CDR3 is TGTGCCAGTAGTATAGGCCTCTTGCGGGGGGGGGCCAATGAGCAGTTCTTC. Residues: CASSIGLLRGGANEQFF. Together with reference TRBV19 and TRBJ2-1, the CDR3 gives the full variable domain: DGGITQSPKYLFRKEGQNVTLSCEQNLNHDAMYWYRQDPGQGLRLIYYSQIVNDFQKGDIAEGYSVSREKKESFPLTVTSAQKNPTAFYLCASSIGLLRGGANEQFFGPGTRLTVL.

This clonotype was found a few times. The CDR3, as DNA: TGTGCCAGTAGTGTGACAGTAAACACAGATACGCAGTATTTT. This codes for CASSVTVNTDTQYF. The chain uses TRBV19 and TRBJ2-3, with a weak D call TRBD1 (5 bases). The CDR3 is made up of 14 amino acids. Germline assignment: CDR1 LNHDA and CDR2 SQIVND (reference sequence). The V end was cut by 5 bases, the J end by 2 bases, with 11 bases between.

This clonotype occurred a few times. The chain is built from TRBV27 and TRBJ2-3; D possibly matches TRBD1 or TRBD2 (5 bases each). Germline assignment: CDR1 MNHEY and CDR2 SMNVEV (reference sequence). CDR3 size: 15 residues. Trimming stripped 6 bases from V and 4 bases from J, with 17 bases between. The DNA of the CDR3 is TGTGCCAGCAGGGGACGGGGTAGGGGTCCAGATACGCAGTATTTT. It yields the protein CASRGRGRGPDTQYF.

This clonotype showed up just once. CDR3 sequence reads: CATRDRGGHGYTF. The CDR3 nucleotides read TGTGCCACCAGGGACAGGGGAGGTCATGGCTACACCTTC. The genes are TRBV28 and TRBJ1-2, with TRBD1 identical over 10 bases. The CDR3 consists of 13 residues. CDR1 and CDR2 (germline): MDHEN, SYDVKM. V was clipped by 10 bases and J by 6 bases; unmatched bases: 8.

This clonotype was observed a few times. The chain links TRBV2 to TRBJ1-6; no clear D. Germline CDR1 and CDR2: SNHLY and FYNNEI. This CDR3 is built from 14 residues. V was clipped by 4 bases and J by 6 bases, with 10 bases between them. The CDR3 here is CASSGEVGNSPLHF. CDR3 sequence (DNA): TGTGCCAGCAGTGGGGAGGTCGGTAATTCACCCCTCCACTTT.

J is TRBJ1-1 and V is TRBV5-1; D may be TRBD1 (5 bases). This CDR3 is built from 14 residues. Trimming left V 4 bases short and J 1 base short, with 11 bases between. CDR1 SGHRS and CDR2 YFSETQ come from the germline V gene. The CDR3 is CASSEQVGNTEAFF. The CDR3 bases are TGCGCCAGCAGCGAACAGGTGGGGAACACTGAAGCTTTCTTT.

This clonotype was seen only a few times. The V gene is TRBV19, the J gene TRBJ1-1; D gene unclear. Germline assignment: CDR1 LNHDA and CDR2 SQIVND (reference sequence). The CDR3 contains 15 residues. Trimming stripped 5 bases from V and 2 bases from J, with 15 bases between. Here the CDR3 reads CASSHPGPSNTEAFF. The CDR3 DNA follows: TGTGCCAGTAGTCATCCGGGTCCTTCCAACACTGAAGCTTTCTTT.

V is TRBV24-1 and J is TRBJ1-1; a weak D match, TRBD1 (5 bases). This CDR3 contains 12 residues. The V gene lost 3 bases and the J gene lost 8 bases, with 9 bases spanning the gap. Germline V gene lookup returns CDR1 KGHDR and CDR2 SFDVKD. The CDR3 spells CATSDEAGEAFF. As DNA, the CDR3 is TGTGCCACCAGTGATGAAGCAGGGGAAGCTTTCTTT.

This clonotype was seen only a few times. The rearrangement uses TRBV12-3 or TRBV12-4 and TRBJ1-5; the match to TRBD1 covers 8 bases. The V segment lost 3 bases and the J segment 0 bases; nucleotides outside the gene matches: 7. The CDR3 length is 17 residues. This chain's CDR3 is CASSFRSRGPSNQPQHF. The CDR3, as DNA: TGTGCCAGCAGTTTTCGGTCCAGGGGGCCTAGCAATCAGCCCCAGCATTTT.

A few counts support this clonotype. The chain joins TRBV28 to TRBJ1-1; D ambiguous. The length of the CDR3 is 12 residues. The germline V gene has CDR1 MDHEN and CDR2 SYDVKM. Deletions cut 6 bases from V and 4 bases from J, with 9 bases between. The CDR3 DNA follows: TGTGCCAGCAGGGTAGGAAGCACTGAAGCTTTCTTT. Translating it yields CASRVGSTEAFF.